A single sample is the source of the 12 T cell receptor beta chains below, sequenced in a study of T cells in localized non-small cell lung cancer. Some clones are missing from TCRdb's copy, which holds only in-frame ones; the method was immunoSEQ multiplex PCR. Here the sample spans about 1,500 clones, approximately 24% being singletons. The sequencing used normal lung tissue next to the tumor, collected before any cancer treatment. The receptor source for this set is a male donor aged 60 or older with stage I lung adenocarcinoma.

This clone turned up a few times. The chain has TRBV11-3 and TRBJ1-4, with D perhaps TRBD1 (5 bases). Germline V gene sequence: CDR1 SGHNT, CDR2 YENEEA. The CDR3 has 15 amino acids. Trimming took 5 bases from V and 10 from J, leaving 20 bases between them. The DNA for the CDR3 is TGTGCCAGCAGCGTCCGGGGGACCGAGCAGCGAAAACTGTTTTTT. It codes for CASSVRGTEQRKLFF.

The chain is built from TRBV6-8 and TRBJ1-1, with unresolved D. The CDR3 length is 13 residues. With 7 bases removed from V and 0 bases from J, the gap between germline ends came to 9 bases. CDR1 and CDR2 (germline): MNHGY, SAAAGT. CDR3 nucleotide sequence: TGTGCCAGCAAGGCGTCTATGAACACTGAAGCTTTCTTT. Translation: CASKASMNTEAFF.

V and J are TRBV6-7 and TRBJ1-2; D call uncertain. TRBV6-7 is treated as an ORF (open reading frame) with a function not yet certain. The V and J ends lost 3 bases and 14 bases respectively, with 13 bases between them. The CDR3 spans 11 residues. The CDR3 DNA sequence: TGTGCCAGCAGTTATGGGTCGAGAGAAACCTTC. Protein sequence: CASSYGSRETF.

The chain employs TRBV11-3 and TRBJ1-1, with TRBD1 as a possible D gene (6 bases). Germline CDR1 reads SGHNT; CDR2 reads YENEEA. Trimming removed 5 bases from V and 2 bases from J, with 15 bases in between. This CDR3 is 15 amino acids long. In DNA form, the CDR3 reads TGTGCCAGCAGCCCGTCGGACAGCCTTAACACTGAAGCTTTCTTT. Translation gives CASSPSDSLNTEAFF.

V gene TRBV4-1 combines with J gene TRBJ2-7, with no clear D. The ends were cut back, 1 base at V and 0 bases at J, with 10 bases in the middle. CDR3 length: 15 amino acids. The germline V gene encodes CDR1 MGHRA and CDR2 YSYEKL. The chain's CDR3 is CASSQAAESSYEQYF. DNA for the CDR3: TGCGCCAGCAGCCAAGCCGCGGAGAGCTCCTACGAGCAGTACTTC.

The chain joins TRBV23-1 to TRBJ1-5; D unclear. TRBV23-1 counts as an open reading frame of uncertain function. There are 17 residues in the CDR3. Trimming shortened V by 3 bases and J by 1 base, and 16 bases separated the two germline ends. This CDR3 reads CASSQGPITGSNQPQHF. CDR3 nucleotides: TGCGCCAGCAGTCAGGGCCCGATAACGGGGAGCAATCAGCCCCAGCATTTT.

The chain carries TRBV29-1 and TRBJ1-4, with 7 nucleotides matching TRBD1. J lost 8 bases, V lost 2 bases, and 2 bases had no gene match. The germline V gene encodes CDR1 SQVTM and CDR2 ANQGSEA. The CDR3 runs to 12 residues. The CDR3 coding sequence is TGCAGCGTTGAACAGGGGGGAGAAAAACTGTTTTTT. It yields the protein CSVEQGGEKLFF. Complete variable domain (other parts from reference TRBV29-1 and TRBJ1-4): SAVISQKPSRDICQRGTSLTIQCQVDSQVTMMFWYRQQPGQSLTLIATANQGSEATYESGFVIDKFPISRPNLTFSTLTVSNMSPEDSSIYLCSVEQGGEKLFFGSGTQLSVL.

By sample fraction, this clone is medium-sized. The chain recombines TRBV11-3 with TRBJ1-1, with 9 bases fitting TRBD1. The V segment lost 5 bases and the J segment 0 bases; nucleotides outside the gene matches: 7. CDR3 length: 16 residues. Germline V gene lookup returns CDR1 SGHNT and CDR2 YENEEA. CDR3 residues: CASSPRDRAMNTEAFF. The CDR3 nucleotides read TGTGCCAGCAGCCCCCGGGACAGGGCCATGAACACTGAAGCTTTCTTT.

This clone was seen more than once but under ten times. CDR3 coding DNA: TGCAGCGTTCTTAGAGGGGAGGGGGAGACCCAGTACTTC. It is translated as CSVLRGEGETQYF. The chain is built from TRBV29-1 and TRBJ2-5; 7 positions match TRBD2. Germline V gene lookup returns CDR1 SQVTM and CDR2 ANQGSEA. CDR3 length equals 13 residues. With V trimmed by 5 bases and J by 5 bases, 8 bases remained unmatched.

The genes are TRBV16 and TRBJ2-5; no clear D. The CDR3 length is 14 residues. Trimming stripped 0 bases from V and 5 bases from J, with 10 bases between. Germline V gives CDR1 KGHSY, CDR2 FQNENV. The DNA for the CDR3 is TGTGCCAGCAGCCAATCGATCAGCAGGGAGACCCAGTACTTC. This codes for CASSQSISRETQYF.

The chain links TRBV18 to TRBJ1-4, with a possible D match to TRBD1 (5 bases). V was pared by 3 bases and J by 7 bases, with 15 bases between. Germline CDR1 is KGHSH and CDR2 is LQKENI. The CDR3 runs 15 residues. CDR3: CASSPGGSRSEKLFF. The CDR3 DNA sequence: TGTGCCAGCTCACCGGGGGGGAGCCGCTCTGAAAAACTGTTTTTT.

The gene calls are TRBV9 and TRBJ1-2; TRBD1 aligns across 8 bases. The V segment lost 5 bases and the J segment 6 bases; nucleotides outside the gene matches: 3. The CDR3 loop spans 12 amino acids. Looked up from germline, CDR1 is SGDLS and CDR2 is YYNGEE. The chain's CDR3 is CASSVTGDGYTF. The CDR3 coding sequence is TGTGCCAGCAGTGTGACAGGGGATGGCTACACCTTC.